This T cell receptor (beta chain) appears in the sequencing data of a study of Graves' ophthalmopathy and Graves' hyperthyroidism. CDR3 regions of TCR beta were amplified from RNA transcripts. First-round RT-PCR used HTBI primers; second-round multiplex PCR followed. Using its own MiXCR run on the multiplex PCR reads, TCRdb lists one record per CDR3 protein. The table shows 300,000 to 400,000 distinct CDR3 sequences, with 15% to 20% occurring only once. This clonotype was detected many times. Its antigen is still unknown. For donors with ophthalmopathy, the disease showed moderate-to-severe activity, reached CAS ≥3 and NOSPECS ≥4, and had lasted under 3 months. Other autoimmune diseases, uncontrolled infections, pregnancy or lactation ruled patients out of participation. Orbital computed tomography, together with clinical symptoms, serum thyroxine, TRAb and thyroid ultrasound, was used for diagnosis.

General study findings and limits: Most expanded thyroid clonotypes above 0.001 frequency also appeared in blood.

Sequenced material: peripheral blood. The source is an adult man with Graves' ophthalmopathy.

In DNA, the CDR3 is TGTGCCAGCAGTTACTCGATGAGGACAGGGGTGGACGGCATTCAGTACTTC. Residues: CASSYSMRTGVDGIQYF. This chain joins TRBV6-2 or TRBV6-3 and TRBJ2-4; the match to TRBD1 covers 9 bases. The V gene's germline CDR1 is MNHEY and CDR2 SVGEGT. V dropped 0 bases and J dropped 9; count of bases not matched to a gene: 12. This CDR3 contains 17 residues.